These T cell receptor beta chains were read from a single sample in a study of blood T cells in healthy people across ages. TCRdb processed the 5' RACE reads anew with MiXCR; each CDR3 protein has one entry. The sample lists about 800,000 distinct CDR3 sequences, around a quarter seen once, with 3% to 4.5% in the top ten. These data were also reused for a study on T cells of mothers and their children.

The sequencing sample was made of blood. These receptors were collected from a boy aged 10-17 years in good health. Each CDR3 is given with its conserved first and last residue. Each record gives: V gene, clone size, D gene, J gene, CDR3 protein, CDR3 DNA. D genes are given only for firm matches. The size of a clone is reported for some rows only, either as once, few or many, or as a class for expanded clones.

TRBV29-1	NA	TRBD2	TRBJ2-1	CSVTTGLAGGNMEQFF	TGCAGCGTCACCACGGGACTAGCGGGAGGGAACATGGAGCAGTTCTTC
TRBV7-2	many	TRBD2	TRBJ2-5	CASSLLAETQYF	TGTGCCAGCAGTTTACTAGCGGAGACCCAGTACTTC
TRBV3-1	few	NA	TRBJ2-1	CASSQQGLDTQEQFF	TGTGCCAGCAGCCAACAGGGGCTCGACACCCAAGAGCAGTTCTTC
TRBV5-5	few	TRBD2	TRBJ2-4	CASSYGPREAKNTQYF	TGTGCCAGCAGTTACGGACCCCGGGAGGCCAAAAACACTCAGTACTTC
TRBV6-6	few	NA	TRBJ2-5	CASTAQETQYF	TGTGCCAGCACCGCACAAGAGACCCAGTACTTC
TRBV12-3/TRBV12-4	few	NA	TRBJ2-1	CASRADPINEQFF	TGTGCCAGCAGGGCCGACCCTATCAATGAGCAGTTCTTC
TRBV7-8	NA	NA	TRBJ2-7	CASSLAYTPEQYF	TGTGCCAGCAGCTTAGCGTATACGCCCGAGCAGTACTTC
TRBV9	few	TRBD1	TRBJ2-2	CASSVTGALPGELFF	TGTGCCAGCAGCGTAACAGGGGCCCTGCCCGGGGAGCTGTTTTTT
TRBV4-2	NA	NA	TRBJ2-1	CASSQDWAAVWEQFF	TGTGCCAGCAGCCAAGATTGGGCCGCAGTGTGGGAGCAGTTCTTC
TRBV28	NA	NA	TRBJ2-7	CASSLFRSYKQYF	TGTGCCAGCAGTTTATTTCGCAGCTACAAGCAGTACTTC
TRBV4-1	few	NA	TRBJ2-7	CASSQARAAMWEKGSYEQYF	TGCGCCAGCAGCCAAGCAAGGGCTGCGATGTGGGAGAAAGGTTCCTACGAGCAGTACTTC
TRBV7-9	few	TRBD2	TRBJ2-1	CASSSAGSPAGDEQFF	TGTGCCAGCAGCTCTGCCGGCAGCCCCGCGGGGGATGAGCAGTTCTTC
TRBV30	few	NA	TRBJ2-1	CAWSRGAIYNEQFF	TGTGCCTGGAGTCGGGGGGCAATTTACAATGAGCAGTTCTTC
TRBV29-1	NA	NA	TRBJ2-6	CSVDSSGANVLTF	TGCAGCGTGGACAGCTCTGGGGCCAACGTCCTGACTTTC
TRBV10-3	few	TRBD1	TRBJ2-7	CAISESDRAYEQYF	TGTGCCATCAGTGAGAGTGACAGGGCCTACGAGCAGTACTTC
TRBV5-1	NA	NA	TRBJ2-1	CASRGLTYNEQFF	TGCGCCAGCCGGGGGTTAACTTACAATGAGCAGTTCTTC
TRBV7-2	few	TRBD2	TRBJ2-1	CASSYVLAGGTEQFF	TGTGCCAGCAGCTACGTGCTAGCGGGGGGTACTGAGCAGTTCTTC
TRBV12-3/TRBV12-4	NA	NA	TRBJ2-5	CASSSDIPQETQYF	TGTGCCAGCAGTTCAGACATTCCTCAAGAGACCCAGTACTTC
TRBV20-1	few	TRBD2	TRBJ2-5	CSARLSGLGETQYF	TGCAGTGCTCGGCTCTCCGGACTAGGAGAGACCCAGTACTTC
TRBV4-1	few	TRBD1	TRBJ1-2	CASSQIPGGGYGYTF	TGCGCCAGCAGCCAAATCCCAGGGGGCGGCTATGGCTACACCTTC
TRBV7-9	NA	NA	TRBJ1-1	CASSSSGTVNTEAFF	TGTGCCAGCAGCTCATCCGGGACGGTGAACACTGAAGCTTTCTTT
TRBV6-6	NA	TRBD1	TRBJ1-5	CASSYQGQAINQPQHF	TGTGCCAGCAGTTACCAGGGACAGGCAATCAATCAGCCCCAGCATTTT
TRBV20-1	few	NA	TRBJ1-5	CSARSQDGSNQPQHF	TGCAGTGCAAGGTCACAGGACGGAAGCAATCAGCCCCAGCATTTT
TRBV7-9	NA	NA	TRBJ2-5	CASSLVLAWRLETQYF	TGTGCCAGCAGCTTAGTCCTTGCGTGGCGATTGGAGACCCAGTACTTC
TRBV28	NA	NA	TRBJ1-1	CASSLWAGRRMNTEAFF	TGTGCCAGCAGTTTATGGGCAGGGAGGAGGATGAACACTGAAGCTTTCTTT
TRBV7-2	NA	TRBD2	TRBJ2-7	CASSFSGLAGIYEQYF	TGTGCCAGCAGCTTTTCGGGACTAGCGGGGATCTACGAGCAGTACTTC
TRBV20-1	few	NA	TRBJ2-3	CSAREAVKGTDTQYF	TGCAGTGCTAGAGAGGCGGTCAAGGGGACAGATACGCAGTATTTT
TRBV15	NA	NA	TRBJ2-5	CATSTRQYQETQYF	TGTGCCACCAGCACAAGACAGTACCAAGAGACCCAGTACTTC
TRBV29-1	NA	TRBD1	TRBJ1-2	CSVDGQGASGTYGYTF	TGCAGCGTGGATGGACAGGGGGCGTCAGGCACCTATGGCTACACCTTC
TRBV18	NA	NA	TRBJ2-6	CAGSPLGQDTTGANVLTF	TGTGCCGGCTCACCACTAGGGCAGGATACCACTGGGGCCAACGTCCTGACTTTC
TRBV20-1	many	NA	TRBJ2-7	CSAREEADYEQYF	TGCAGTGCTAGAGAGGAAGCGGACTACGAGCAGTACTTC
TRBV15	many	NA	TRBJ1-4	CATSSIDTGNEKLFF	TGTGCCACCAGCAGTATCGACACCGGCAATGAAAAACTGTTTTTT
TRBV6-2/TRBV6-3	few	TRBD1	TRBJ2-5	CASSIDRGQETQYF	TGTGCCAGCAGCATAGACAGGGGACAAGAGACCCAGTACTTC
TRBV12-3/TRBV12-4	few	NA	TRBJ1-5	CASSFDTGIRSNQPQHF	TGTGCCAGCAGTTTCGACACTGGCATCCGTAGCAATCAGCCCCAGCATTTT
TRBV5-1	NA	TRBD1	TRBJ1-1	CASSLEGRGDTEAFF	TGCGCCAGCAGCTTGGAGGGCAGGGGGGACACTGAAGCTTTCTTT
TRBV15	NA	TRBD2	TRBJ2-3	CATSRGLAGTDTQYF	TGTGCCACCAGCAGAGGACTAGCGGGAACAGATACGCAGTATTTT
TRBV4-1	few	NA	TRBJ2-7	CASSRGETYEQYF	TGCGCCAGCAGCCGTGGGGAGACCTACGAGCAGTACTTC
TRBV4-1	few	NA	TRBJ2-1	CASSQPNNEQFF	TGCGCCAGCAGCCAGCCGAACAATGAGCAGTTCTTC
TRBV7-8	few	NA	TRBJ2-7	CASQTGLYEQYF	TGTGCCAGTCAGACGGGACTCTACGAGCAGTACTTC
TRBV27	NA	TRBD1	TRBJ2-7	CASSRSGTGVYEQYF	TGTGCCAGCAGTAGGTCCGGGACAGGGGTCTACGAGCAGTACTTC
TRBV24-1	once	NA	TRBJ2-3	CATSDLGSMGTDTQYF	TGTGCCACCAGTGATTTAGGGTCCATGGGCACAGATACGCAGTATTTT
TRBV27	few	NA	TRBJ2-3	CASKFPGSTDTQYF	TGTGCCAGCAAGTTCCCAGGGAGCACAGATACGCAGTATTTT
TRBV7-2	NA	NA	TRBJ1-1	CASSQGSGNTEAFF	TGTGCCAGCAGCCAGGGGTCGGGGAACACTGAAGCTTTCTTT
TRBV30	once	NA	TRBJ1-5	CAWSPGVGYQPQHF	TGTGCCTGGAGTCCCGGGGTCGGATATCAGCCCCAGCATTTT
TRBV20-1	NA	TRBD1	TRBJ2-1	CSALQGTVQFF	TGCAGTGCTCTACAGGGGACAGTTCAGTTCTTC
TRBV6-1	NA	NA	TRBJ1-2	CASSESSGYDGYTF	TGTGCCAGCAGTGAGTCTTCGGGCTACGATGGCTACACCTTC
TRBV9	few	NA	TRBJ2-3	CASSVEVRGPDTQYF	TGTGCCAGCAGCGTAGAGGTGCGGGGCCCGGATACGCAGTATTTT
TRBV20-1	NA	NA	TRBJ2-7	CSARDPFGHGDSYEQYF	TGCAGTGCTAGAGATCCCTTCGGACACGGAGACTCCTACGAGCAGTACTTC
TRBV7-8	NA	NA	TRBJ2-4	CASSLRAGKNIQYF	TGTGCCAGCAGCTTACGGGCAGGGAAAAACATTCAGTACTTC
TRBV6-6	few	NA	TRBJ1-3	CASTAPPNTIYF	TGTGCCAGCACTGCGCCCCCGAACACCATATATTTT
TRBV4-3	NA	NA	TRBJ1-6	CASSQLLTGESPLHF	TGCGCCAGCAGCCAACTCCTCACGGGGGAATCACCCCTCCACTTT
TRBV3-1	NA	TRBD2	TRBJ2-2	CASLSLAGANTGELFF	TGTGCCAGCCTCTCCCTAGCGGGGGCTAACACCGGGGAGCTGTTTTTT
TRBV29-1	NA	TRBD2	TRBJ2-5	CSVELLAGAKETQYF	TGCAGCGTTGAACTGCTAGCGGGAGCCAAAGAGACCCAGTACTTC
TRBV12-3/TRBV12-4	few	NA	TRBJ1-2	CASSFWVGYGYTF	TGTGCCAGCAGTTTTTGGGTTGGCTATGGCTACACCTTC
TRBV13	NA	NA	TRBJ2-7	CASAYRTHYEQYF	TGTGCCTCAGCTTACAGGACCCACTACGAGCAGTACTTC
TRBV15	NA	TRBD1	TRBJ2-1	CATSRGQFQYNEQFF	TGTGCCACCAGCAGGGGACAGTTCCAATACAATGAGCAGTTCTTC
TRBV12-3/TRBV12-4	few	TRBD2	TRBJ2-3	CASSRELAGLPDTQYF	TGTGCCAGCAGCCGGGAGTTAGCGGGGCTCCCAGATACGCAGTATTTT